Listed here are 19 T cell receptor beta chains from one sample, sequenced in a study of blood T cell repertoires in COVID-19. TCRdb's copy holds only in-frame clones and misses some; the assay was immunoSEQ multiplex PCR. Of 54,000 or so clones in the sample, around 86% were seen once. The sequenced sample was peripheral blood. These receptors all come from a man aged 45 to 65 with active COVID-19.

The rearrangement uses TRBV27 and TRBJ2-7; TRBD2 agrees at 7 bases. CDR3 size: 15 residues. With 4 bases clipped from V and 6 bases from J, the junction kept 12 bases outside the gene matches. Germline-derived CDR1 and CDR2 are MNHEY and SMNVEV (reference sequence). CDR3 amino acids: CASSSKGGPWGEQYF. The CDR3 DNA follows: TGTGCCAGCAGTTCTAAGGGAGGGCCGTGGGGCGAGCAGTACTTC.

The rearrangement joins TRBV6-5 to TRBJ1-4; a possible D gene is TRBD1 (5 bases). The CDR3 has 14 amino acids. The V and J ends lost 7 bases and 8 bases respectively, with 17 bases between them. CDR1 and CDR2 from the germline V gene are MNHEY and SVGAGI. The CDR3 region is CASKGAEAGEKLFF. The CDR3 nucleotides are TGTGCCAGCAAAGGGGCGGAAGCGGGCGAAAAACTGTTTTTT.

V and J are TRBV19 and TRBJ1-3, with D perhaps matching TRBD1 (5 bases). The germline V and J ends were trimmed by 8 bases and 1 base, with 15 bases remaining between them. Germline lookup yields CDR1 LNHDA and CDR2 SQIVND (reference sequence). The CDR3 runs to 15 residues. CDR3 DNA: TGTGCCAGTCAGCGAAGGGGAGGATCTGGAAACACCATATATTTT. Its translation: CASQRRGGSGNTIYF.

This chain uses TRBV7-6 with TRBJ2-7; 7 nucleotides agree with TRBD2. This CDR3 contains 14 residues. Germline CDR1 SGHVS, CDR2 FNYEAQ. Losses at the gene ends were 0 bases for V and 7 bases for J; bases not matched to a gene: 6. The chain's CDR3 is CASSLAGRGPEQYF. In nucleotides, the CDR3 is TGTGCCAGCAGCTTAGCGGGGAGGGGCCCTGAGCAGTACTTC.

The V call is TRBV5-4, the J call TRBJ2-1; no reliable D call. Germline values: CDR1 SGHNT, CDR2 YYREEE (reference sequence). The CDR3 is made up of 11 amino acids. V was pared by 1 base and J by 15 bases, with 11 bases between. CDR3 amino acids: CASSLNGQAFF. CDR3 coding DNA: TGTGCCAGCAGCTTGAATGGGCAAGCGTTCTTC.

V is TRBV4-3 and J is TRBJ1-3; TRBD1 aligns across 9 bases. Germline lookup yields CDR1 LGHNA and CDR2 YSLEER. The CDR3 has 19 residues. Losses at the gene ends were 2 bases for V and 0 bases for J; bases not matched to a gene: 11. The CDR3 bases are TGCGCCAGCAGCCAATTTACCGGGACAGGGCCCTTCTCTGGAAACACCATATATTTT. It translates to CASSQFTGTGPFSGNTIYF.

V is TRBV27 and J is TRBJ2-7; maybe TRBD1 (5 bases). V was shortened by 3 bases and J by 5 bases, with 8 bases between the two germline ends. The CDR3 contains 12 residues. Germline CDR1 MNHEY, CDR2 SMNVEV (reference sequence). The CDR3: CASSFVGDEQYF. CDR3 DNA: TGTGCCAGCAGTTTCGTAGGGGACGAGCAGTACTTC.

The rearrangement uses TRBV5-1 and TRBJ1-3; D gene unclear. V was cut by 4 bases and J by 4 bases, with 9 bases left in between. The CDR3 has 13 amino acids. The germline CDR1 and CDR2 sequences are SGHRS and YFSETQ. This CDR3 reads CASSNAGGNTIYF. CDR3 coding DNA: TGCGCCAGCAGCAATGCGGGGGGAAACACCATATATTTT.

This CDR3 is CASRRTSGRTDTQYF. The CDR3 nucleotides are TGTGCCAGCAGGCGGACTAGCGGGAGAACAGATACGCAGTATTTT. The rearrangement links TRBV3-1 (or the pseudogene TRBV3-2) to TRBJ2-3; TRBD2 matches 13 bases. In germline, CDR1 is LGHDT, CDR2 YNNKEL (reference sequence). The CDR3 has 15 residues. Trimming at V came to 6 bases and at J to 3 bases, leaving 3 bases not matched to a gene.

The chain joins TRBV4-3 to TRBJ2-7; the match to TRBD1 covers 7 bases. The CDR3 runs 14 residues. V shed 5 bases, J shed 2 bases, and the junction held 6 bases outside the gene matches. CDR1 and CDR2 from the germline V gene are LGHNA and YSLEER. The CDR3: CASSSGQDTYEQYF. The CDR3 DNA reads TGCGCCAGCAGCTCCGGACAGGACACCTACGAGCAGTACTTC.

V usage is TRBV7-6 and J usage is TRBJ2-3, with TRBD1 identical over 7 bases. With V trimmed by 4 bases and J by 3 bases, 7 bases remained unmatched. CDR1 is SGHVS, CDR2 FNYEAQ, per germline. This CDR3 has 15 residues. CDR3 in amino acids: CASSSTGVGTDTQYF. CDR3 in DNA: TGTGCCAGCAGCTCCACAGGGGTAGGGACAGATACGCAGTATTTT.

This sequence joins TRBV7-2 and TRBJ2-3; a possible D gene is TRBD2 (7 bases). Trimming took off 7 bases at V and 2 bases at J, with 13 bases between the two ends. Per germline, CDR1 SGHTA and CDR2 FQGNSA. The CDR3 length is 14 residues. DNA for the CDR3: TGTGCCAGCACCCCGGGGGGCTCCACAGATACGCAGTATTTT. This sequence encodes CASTPGGSTDTQYF.

The gene calls are TRBV12-3 or TRBV12-4 and TRBJ2-7; D may be TRBD2 (7 bases). The V gene lost 6 bases and the J gene lost 6 bases, with 15 bases spanning the gap. This CDR3 contains 13 residues. The CDR3 region has the DNA TGTGCCAGCAGAAGAACAGGGAGGGCCGAGCAGTACTTC. Translation: CASRRTGRAEQYF.

V usage is TRBV28 and J usage is TRBJ2-3, with 7 bases identical to TRBD1. The CDR3 runs 17 residues. Germline trimming cut 6 bases from V and 3 bases from J; bases unmatched to any gene: 15. Germline V gives CDR1 MDHEN, CDR2 SYDVKM. The CDR3 protein is CASSPAAETGLTDTQYF. CDR3 nucleotides: TGTGCCAGCAGCCCTGCGGCCGAGACAGGGTTAACAGATACGCAGTATTTT.

V usage is TRBV19 and J usage is TRBJ1-2, with 9 bases identical to TRBD1. J was trimmed by 4 bases and V by 6 bases; bases with no gene match: 6. The CDR3 extends over 14 amino acids. CDR1 LNHDA and CDR2 SQIVND come from the germline V gene (reference sequence). The CDR3: CASRQGTGTYGYTF. As DNA, the CDR3 is TGTGCCAGTAGACAAGGGACAGGGACCTATGGCTACACCTTC.

J is TRBJ1-5 and V is TRBV5-1; 7 bases line up with TRBD1. The germline gives CDR1 SGHRS, CDR2 YFSETQ. Trimming cost V 4 bases and J 0 bases; bases outside gene matches: 7. CDR3 size: 16 residues. The CDR3, as DNA: TGCGCCAGCAGCCCAGAGGGGGCGCTTAGCAATCAGCCCCAGCATTTT. This gives the protein CASSPEGALSNQPQHF.

V gene TRBV3-1 (or the pseudogene TRBV3-2) combines with J gene TRBJ2-1, with TRBD1 as a possible D gene (6 bases). Germline CDR1 and CDR2: LGHDT and YNNKEL (reference sequence). The CDR3 runs to 17 residues. V lost 1 base and J lost 4, with 17 bases in between. The CDR3 DNA reads TGTGCCAGCAGCCAAGGAAGGGCCGGGACACCATACAATGAGCAGTTCTTC. It translates to CASSQGRAGTPYNEQFF.

The chain employs TRBV18 and TRBJ1-6; D uncertain. This CDR3 is 14 amino acids long. Between the trimmed V and J ends, which lost 5 bases and 9 bases, there was a span of 14 bases. The germline V gene encodes CDR1 KGHSH and CDR2 LQKENI. Here the CDR3 DNA reads TGTGCCAGCTCATCTGGGCAGATCGGTTCACCCCTCCACTTT. This sequence encodes CASSSGQIGSPLHF.

The genes are TRBV19 and TRBJ1-2; TRBD1 matches at 7 bases. The CDR3 consists of 15 residues. In germline, CDR1 is LNHDA, CDR2 SQIVND (reference sequence). V shed 6 bases and J 3 bases; nucleotides not matched to a gene: 10. CDR3 nucleotide sequence: TGTGCCAGTAGCGGACAGGTTTCGTCTCACTATGGCTACACCTTC. This translates into CASSGQVSSHYGYTF.